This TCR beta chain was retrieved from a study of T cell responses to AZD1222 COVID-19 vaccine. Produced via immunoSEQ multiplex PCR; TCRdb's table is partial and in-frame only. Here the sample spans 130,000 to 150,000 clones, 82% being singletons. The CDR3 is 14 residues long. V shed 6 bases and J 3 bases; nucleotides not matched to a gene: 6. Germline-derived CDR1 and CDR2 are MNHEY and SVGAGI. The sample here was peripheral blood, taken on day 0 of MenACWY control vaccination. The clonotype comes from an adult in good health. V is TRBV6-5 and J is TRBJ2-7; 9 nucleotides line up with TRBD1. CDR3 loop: CASSRLGQGYEQYV. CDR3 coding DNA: TGTGCCAGCAGCCGGCTGGGACAGGGCTACGAGCAGTACGTC.